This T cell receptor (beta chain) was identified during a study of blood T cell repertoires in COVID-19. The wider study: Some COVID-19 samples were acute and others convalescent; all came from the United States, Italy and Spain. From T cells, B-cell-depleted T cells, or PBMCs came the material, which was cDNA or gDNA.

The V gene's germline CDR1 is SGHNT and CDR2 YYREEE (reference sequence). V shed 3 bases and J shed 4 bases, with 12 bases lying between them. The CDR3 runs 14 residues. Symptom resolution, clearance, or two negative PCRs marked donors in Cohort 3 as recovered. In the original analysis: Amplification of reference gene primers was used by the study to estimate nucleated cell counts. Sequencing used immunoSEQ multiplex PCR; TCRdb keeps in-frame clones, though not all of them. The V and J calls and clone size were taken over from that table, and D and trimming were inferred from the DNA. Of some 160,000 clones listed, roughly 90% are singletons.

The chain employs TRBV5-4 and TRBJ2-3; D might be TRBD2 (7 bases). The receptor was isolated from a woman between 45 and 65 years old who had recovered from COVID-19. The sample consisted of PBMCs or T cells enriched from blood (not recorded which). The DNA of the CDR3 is TGTGCCAGCAGCTCGGGCGGGGGCCCAGATACGCAGTATTTT. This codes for CASSSGGGPDTQYF.